A selection of T cell receptor beta chains follows, all from one sample in a study of T cells in Graves' hyperthyroidism and ophthalmopathy. TCRdb passed the multiplex PCR reads through MiXCR, listing each CDR3 protein once. The sample includes approximately 510,000 distinct CDR3 sequences, about a fifth of them seen just once. Material: blood. These receptors came from a man between 18 and 35 years old with Graves' hyperthyroidism. CDR3s leave out the opening cysteine and the closing phenylalanine or tryptophan. Not every row has a clone size; where given, it reads once, few, many or a size class.

J	size	V	CDR3
TRBJ1-2	.	TRBV19	ASSLWGGYT
TRBJ1-6	many	TRBV12-3/TRBV12-4	ASSPTETAPLH
TRBJ2-7	.	TRBV20-1	SAQDRGEVAYEQY
TRBJ1-2	many	TRBV5-1	ASSPTGTSYGYT
TRBJ2-2	few	TRBV28	ASSPRLTTGELF
TRBJ2-2	many	TRBV29-1	SAINTGELF
TRBJ2-2	.	TRBV12-3/TRBV12-4	ASRPGTGTTGELF
TRBJ1-5	many	TRBV20-1	SALKDRGDVQPQH
TRBJ2-7	few	TRBV12-3/TRBV12-4	ASSLSAVTYEQY
TRBJ2-5	few	TRBV5-1	ASSSQPGAQY
TRBJ2-7	many	TRBV4-1	ASSHDPAQASSYEQY
TRBJ2-7	many	TRBV30	ACDGQPGYEQY
TRBJ1-1	many	TRBV6-5	ASSYRTGITEAF
TRBJ1-5	many	TRBV7-8	ASSLPGSPQH
TRBJ1-3	many	TRBV15	ATSIDGDGNTIY
TRBJ2-4	many	TRBV20-1	SASRLVGKNIQY
TRBJ1-3	.	TRBV12-3/TRBV12-4	ASSSHGQPGNTIY
TRBJ1-2	many	TRBV24-1	ATSDFLSGSGYT
TRBJ2-2	.	TRBV12-3/TRBV12-4	ASSGAGGSLTGELF
TRBJ1-3	many	TRBV6-1	ASGPMAGNTIY
TRBJ1-2	.	TRBV20-1	SASELQGDYGYT
TRBJ2-5	.	TRBV6-4	ASSTPTETQY
TRBJ2-7	many	TRBV12-3/TRBV12-4	ASNRGLATEQY
TRBJ2-2	.	TRBV15	ATSRGDRGDTGELF
TRBJ1-2	.	TRBV18	ASSPRDNANYGYT
TRBJ2-7	many	TRBV6-1	ASSPTSSSYEQY
TRBJ1-1	many	TRBV2	ASRALYTEAF
TRBJ1-5	once	TRBV20-1	SATPRDSATLVPQH
TRBJ1-2	many	TRBV5-5	ASSLASAGDNYGYT
TRBJ2-7	many	TRBV19	ASSSHRDYEQY
TRBJ1-1	many	TRBV18	ASSPIDQNTEAF
TRBJ2-5	few	TRBV5-1	ASSLYGEGETQY
TRBJ1-2	.	TRBV12-3/TRBV12-4	ASSLRRGPDGGYT
TRBJ1-1	once	TRBV6-1	ATDGGTGGTEAF
TRBJ2-5	many	TRBV5-1	ASSLGVDGWWAQETQY
TRBJ2-7	many	TRBV2	ASSGPNEQY
TRBJ1-2	few	TRBV4-1	ASSQEWKGSGYT
TRBJ2-7	many	TRBV27	ASLSPAKRTGITYEQY
TRBJ1-5	many	TRBV12-3/TRBV12-4	ASSHSNQPQH
TRBJ2-7	.	TRBV10-2	ASRRQGVSYEQY
TRBJ2-5	.	TRBV6-1	ASSPMGGGKTQY
TRBJ2-2	.	TRBV27	ASSLSRPTGELF
TRBJ1-1	.	TRBV24-1	ATSDLKEGTGGAF
TRBJ1-2	few	TRBV5-1	ASSFQDDYGYT